This T cell receptor beta chain was captured in a study of cytomegalovirus exposure and HLA in healthy donors. Study-level background: Approximately 170 million T cells yielded over 90 million unique TCR beta sequences in earlier analysis. HLA-typed donors were the source of around 80 million unique TCRs, which an early data release held.

CDR1 is SGHRS and CDR2 is YFSETQ in the germline V gene. This CDR3 region has 14 residues. The J segment lost 6 bases and the V segment lost 5 bases, leaving 5 bases of the junction unmatched. This cohort consisted of healthy bone marrow donors. The PCR employed 60 Vbeta primers together with 13 Jbeta primers. In the original workflow: Later reanalysis found 60 million to 90 million unique TCR beta chains, about 10 million of them shared. Method: immunoSEQ multiplex PCR; TCRdb's copy keeps in-frame clones and lacks some. V and J calls and clone size are copied from that table; D and trimming were computed from the DNA. Of about 210,000 clones in the sample, about four fifths are singletons; the top ten hold 10%.

The sample comprised PBMCs. This TCR was recovered from a woman between 45 and 60 years old in good health and CMV-seropositive. The chain couples TRBV5-1 to TRBJ2-3; 11 positions match TRBD2. CDR3 loop: CASRVAGGSDTQYF. DNA for the CDR3: TGCGCCAGCAGAGTAGCGGGGGGGTCGGATACGCAGTATTTT.